The rows below give T cell receptor beta chains drawn from one sample of a study of blood T cell repertoires in COVID-19. Libraries were prepared by immunoSEQ multiplex PCR; TCRdb keeps only in-frame clonotypes and omits some of them. Of around 72,000 clones detected, about nine tenths appear once; the ten largest clones hold 11%. The sample consisted of peripheral blood. The receptor set was obtained from a man between 65 and 85 years old with active or convalescent COVID-19. The CDR3 runs from the conserved cysteine through the conserved F or W. The D gene is left open where the match is weak. Clone size is stated in some rows and not others, as once, few, many or a class when expanded.

j_gene: TRBJ2-3; v_gene: TRBV6-6; abundance: NA; d_gene: TRBD2; CDR3aa: CASGYLAGTQYF; CDR3nt: TGTGCCAGCGGATACCTAGCGGGCACGCAGTATTTT
j_gene: TRBJ2-1; v_gene: TRBV29-1; abundance: NA; d_gene: TRBD1; CDR3aa: CSVEGGSGGNEQFF; CDR3nt: TGCAGCGTTGAAGGGGGGTCAGGGGGTAATGAGCAGTTCTTC
j_gene: TRBJ1-6; v_gene: TRBV4-1; abundance: NA; d_gene: TRBD1; CDR3aa: CASSQDAGGGNSPLHF; CDR3nt: TGCGCCAGCAGCCAAGACGCAGGGGGTGGGAATTCACCCCTCCACTTT
j_gene: TRBJ1-2; v_gene: TRBV15; abundance: NA; d_gene: TRBD1; CDR3aa: CATSARQGPLYGYTF; CDR3nt: TGTGCCACCAGCGCGCGACAGGGGCCACTCTATGGCTACACCTTC
j_gene: TRBJ2-2; v_gene: TRBV5-1; abundance: once; d_gene: TRBD1; CDR3aa: CASSLEGTGVGELFF; CDR3nt: TGCGCCAGCAGCTTGGAGGGGACAGGGGTCGGGGAGCTGTTTTTT
j_gene: TRBJ1-2; v_gene: TRBV12-3/TRBV12-4; abundance: NA; d_gene: NA; CDR3aa: CASSPDINYGYTF; CDR3nt: TGTGCCAGCAGTCCGGACATCAACTATGGCTACACCTTC
j_gene: TRBJ1-2; v_gene: TRBV28; abundance: NA; d_gene: TRBD1; CDR3aa: CASTPTGDRYTF; CDR3nt: TGTGCCAGCACACCTACAGGGGATCGCTACACCTTC
j_gene: TRBJ1-1; v_gene: TRBV20-1; abundance: once; d_gene: NA; CDR3aa: CSASPLTMNTEAFF; CDR3nt: TGCAGTGCTAGTCCCCTAACGATGAACACTGAAGCTTTCTTT
j_gene: TRBJ2-2; v_gene: TRBV9; abundance: NA; d_gene: TRBD2; CDR3aa: CASSVGARSGRDTGELFF; CDR3nt: TGTGCCAGCAGCGTAGGAGCAAGGAGCGGGAGGGACACCGGGGAGCTGTTTTTT
j_gene: TRBJ1-1; v_gene: TRBV12-3/TRBV12-4; abundance: few; d_gene: NA; CDR3aa: CASSLGRTEAFF; CDR3nt: TGTGCCAGCAGTTTGGGCAGGACTGAAGCTTTCTTT
j_gene: TRBJ1-1; v_gene: TRBV19; abundance: NA; d_gene: NA; CDR3aa: CASRTTGMNTEAFF; CDR3nt: TGTGCCAGTAGAACGACAGGCATGAACACTGAAGCTTTCTTT
j_gene: TRBJ2-2; v_gene: TRBV2; abundance: few; d_gene: NA; CDR3aa: CASRMPGTYRNTGELFF; CDR3nt: TGTGCCAGCAGGATGCCCGGGACTTACAGGAACACCGGGGAGCTGTTTTTT
j_gene: TRBJ1-5; v_gene: TRBV6-5; abundance: NA; d_gene: NA; CDR3aa: CASSYSIQGHQPQHF; CDR3nt: TGTGCCAGCAGTTATTCAATACAGGGTCATCAGCCCCAGCATTTT
j_gene: TRBJ2-2; v_gene: TRBV9; abundance: NA; d_gene: NA; CDR3aa: CASSVARDTGELFF; CDR3nt: TGTGCCAGCAGCGTAGCCAGGGACACCGGGGAGCTGTTTTTT
j_gene: TRBJ1-5; v_gene: TRBV3-1/TRBV3-2; abundance: NA; d_gene: NA; CDR3aa: CASSQGGGKPQHF; CDR3nt: TGTGCCAGCAGCCAAGGGGGCGGTAAGCCCCAGCATTTT
j_gene: TRBJ1-2; v_gene: TRBV4-1; abundance: NA; d_gene: NA; CDR3aa: CASSQGLTPNYGYTF; CDR3nt: TGCGCCAGCAGCCAGGGACTGACTCCTAACTATGGCTACACCTTC
j_gene: TRBJ1-2; v_gene: TRBV14; abundance: NA; d_gene: TRBD1; CDR3aa: CASSVPGQVGGYTF; CDR3nt: TGTGCCAGCAGCGTACCGGGACAGGTGGGGGGCTACACCTTC
j_gene: TRBJ2-3; v_gene: TRBV27; abundance: NA; d_gene: TRBD2; CDR3aa: CASSPQREGRGTDTQYF; CDR3nt: TGTGCCAGCAGCCCTCAGCGGGAGGGCCGGGGCACAGATACGCAGTATTTT
j_gene: TRBJ2-2; v_gene: TRBV28; abundance: once; d_gene: TRBD2; CDR3aa: CASSLAGGPIAGELFF; CDR3nt: TGTGCCAGCAGTTTAGCGGGAGGGCCTATTGCCGGGGAGCTGTTTTTT
j_gene: TRBJ2-3; v_gene: TRBV10-1; abundance: NA; d_gene: NA; CDR3aa: CARAGDGTDTQYF; CDR3nt: TGCGCCAGGGCAGGGGATGGAACAGATACGCAGTATTTT
j_gene: TRBJ2-3; v_gene: TRBV28; abundance: NA; d_gene: TRBD2; CDR3aa: CASSNLAGIADTQYF; CDR3nt: TGTGCCAGCAGTAACCTAGCGGGGATCGCAGATACGCAGTATTTT
j_gene: TRBJ2-1; v_gene: TRBV2; abundance: NA; d_gene: TRBD1; CDR3aa: CASLGTGGYNEQFF; CDR3nt: TGTGCCAGCCTAGGGACAGGGGGTTACAATGAGCAGTTCTTC
j_gene: TRBJ2-1; v_gene: TRBV18; abundance: NA; d_gene: NA; CDR3aa: CASSPTVVIRNEQFF; CDR3nt: TGTGCCAGCTCACCAACCGTGGTGATCCGGAATGAGCAGTTCTTC
j_gene: TRBJ1-5; v_gene: TRBV5-6; abundance: once; d_gene: TRBD1; CDR3aa: CASSSNLDRASNQPQHF; CDR3nt: TGTGCCAGCAGCTCCAATCTGGACAGGGCGAGCAATCAGCCCCAGCATTTT
j_gene: TRBJ1-6; v_gene: TRBV2; abundance: NA; d_gene: TRBD1; CDR3aa: CASRPQGWALHF; CDR3nt: TGTGCCAGCAGACCACAGGGGTGGGCCCTCCACTTT
j_gene: TRBJ2-7; v_gene: TRBV4-1; abundance: once; d_gene: TRBD2; CDR3aa: CASSQRLAGEIYEQYF; CDR3nt: TGCGCCAGCAGCCAACGACTAGCGGGAGAAATCTACGAGCAGTACTTC
j_gene: TRBJ1-1; v_gene: TRBV5-8; abundance: NA; d_gene: TRBD1; CDR3aa: CASSLAGGRGVGSEAFF; CDR3nt: TGTGCCAGCAGCTTGGCAGGGGGGCGAGGAGTTGGCTCTGAAGCTTTCTTT
j_gene: TRBJ1-5; v_gene: TRBV3-1/TRBV3-2; abundance: NA; d_gene: NA; CDR3aa: CASSLGTPFQPQHF; CDR3nt: TGTGCCAGCAGCCTCGGGACACCATTTCAGCCCCAGCATTTT
j_gene: TRBJ2-1; v_gene: TRBV15; abundance: once; d_gene: TRBD2; CDR3aa: CATSRQDWEGRANEQFF; CDR3nt: TGTGCCACCAGCAGGCAAGACTGGGAGGGGAGGGCCAATGAGCAGTTCTTC
j_gene: TRBJ1-6; v_gene: TRBV30; abundance: NA; d_gene: TRBD1; CDR3aa: CAWSTGQGASPLHF; CDR3nt: TGTGCCTGGAGTACCGGACAGGGGGCTTCACCCCTCCACTTT
j_gene: TRBJ2-7; v_gene: TRBV4-1; abundance: NA; d_gene: TRBD2; CDR3aa: CASSQGSGGSYEQYF; CDR3nt: TGCGCCAGCAGCCAAGGTTCGGGAGGCTCCTACGAGCAGTACTTC
j_gene: TRBJ1-3; v_gene: TRBV6-5; abundance: NA; d_gene: NA; CDR3aa: CASSYSIYPPDTIYF; CDR3nt: TGTGCCAGCAGTTACTCGATCTACCCCCCGGACACCATATATTTT
j_gene: TRBJ2-4; v_gene: TRBV5-6; abundance: NA; d_gene: NA; CDR3aa: CASNRLVEGNIQYF; CDR3nt: TGTGCCAGCAACCGGCTTGTGGAGGGAAACATTCAGTACTTC
j_gene: TRBJ1-5; v_gene: TRBV20-1; abundance: NA; d_gene: NA; CDR3aa: CSASREWQPQHF; CDR3nt: TGCAGTGCTAGTCGGGAGTGGCAGCCCCAGCATTTT
j_gene: TRBJ2-1; v_gene: TRBV4-1; abundance: NA; d_gene: TRBD2; CDR3aa: CASSQAGTRSFEQFF; CDR3nt: TGCGCCAGCAGCCAAGCCGGGACTAGGAGTTTTGAGCAGTTCTTC
j_gene: TRBJ1-2; v_gene: TRBV5-1; abundance: NA; d_gene: TRBD1; CDR3aa: CASSRGQEKNYGYTF; CDR3nt: TGCGCCAGCAGCCGTGGACAGGAGAAAAACTATGGCTACACCTTC
j_gene: TRBJ2-7; v_gene: TRBV7-2; abundance: few; d_gene: TRBD2; CDR3aa: CASSSRLAVKRSYEQYF; CDR3nt: TGTGCCAGCAGCTCCCGACTAGCGGTAAAACGCTCCTACGAGCAGTACTTC
j_gene: TRBJ2-2; v_gene: TRBV24-1; abundance: few; d_gene: NA; CDR3aa: CATSDLPGDTGELFF; CDR3nt: TGTGCCACCAGTGATTTGCCAGGGGATACCGGGGAGCTGTTTTTT
j_gene: TRBJ1-5; v_gene: TRBV4-2; abundance: NA; d_gene: TRBD1; CDR3aa: CASSHGAGQGDLGQPQHF; CDR3nt: TGTGCCAGCAGCCACGGGGCGGGCCAGGGGGATTTGGGTCAGCCCCAGCATTTT
j_gene: TRBJ2-1; v_gene: TRBV5-4; abundance: NA; d_gene: NA; CDR3aa: CASSSGSVNPYNEQFF; CDR3nt: TGTGCCAGCAGCTCCGGGAGCGTGAACCCTTACAATGAGCAGTTCTTC
j_gene: TRBJ1-2; v_gene: TRBV27; abundance: once; d_gene: NA; CDR3aa: CASGPNRVQGYTF; CDR3nt: TGTGCCAGCGGACCCAACAGGGTCCAGGGCTACACCTTC
j_gene: TRBJ2-5; v_gene: TRBV5-8; abundance: NA; d_gene: TRBD2; CDR3aa: CASSQGTSGLQETQYF; CDR3nt: TGTGCCAGCAGCCAGGGGACTAGCGGATTACAAGAGACCCAGTACTTC
j_gene: TRBJ1-5; v_gene: TRBV30; abundance: NA; d_gene: TRBD1; CDR3aa: CAWSVDTGQGLHF; CDR3nt: TGTGCCTGGAGTGTTGATACGGGACAGGGGCTACATTTT
j_gene: TRBJ2-3; v_gene: TRBV2; abundance: NA; d_gene: NA; CDR3aa: CASSESGGTDTQYF; CDR3nt: TGTGCCAGCAGTGAATCTGGAGGCACAGATACGCAGTATTTT
j_gene: TRBJ2-5; v_gene: TRBV28; abundance: NA; d_gene: TRBD1; CDR3aa: CASSRYGQGTIETQYF; CDR3nt: TGTGCCAGCAGTCGTTACGGACAGGGTACGATTGAGACCCAGTACTTC
j_gene: TRBJ1-5; v_gene: TRBV21-1; abundance: NA; d_gene: NA; CDR3aa: CASSKRKEDRGEVKPQHF; CDR3nt: TGTGCCAGCAGCAAAAGGAAAGAGGACAGGGGAGAAGTTAAGCCCCAGCATTTT
j_gene: TRBJ2-7; v_gene: TRBV6-2/TRBV6-3; abundance: NA; d_gene: TRBD2; CDR3aa: CASSYLLAGGSEQYF; CDR3nt: TGTGCCAGCAGTTACCTGCTAGCGGGAGGATCCGAGCAGTACTTC
j_gene: TRBJ1-1; v_gene: TRBV19; abundance: NA; d_gene: TRBD1; CDR3aa: CASSTTGRAEAFF; CDR3nt: TGTGCCAGTAGCACGACAGGGCGGGCTGAAGCTTTCTTT
j_gene: TRBJ1-2; v_gene: TRBV2; abundance: NA; d_gene: TRBD1; CDR3aa: CASSVDRGGGYTF; CDR3nt: TGTGCCAGCAGCGTCGACAGGGGAGGCGGCTACACCTTC
j_gene: TRBJ2-3; v_gene: TRBV9; abundance: NA; d_gene: NA; CDR3aa: CASSVGGTDTQYF; CDR3nt: TGTGCCAGCAGCGTAGGAGGGACAGATACGCAGTATTTT
j_gene: TRBJ2-3; v_gene: TRBV30; abundance: once; d_gene: NA; CDR3aa: CACATRSDTQYF; CDR3nt: TGTGCCTGCGCGACTAGGTCAGATACGCAGTATTTT